The sequence of this T cell receptor (beta chain) was determined in a study of identifying expanded T cells in peripheral blood. TCRdb's copy holds only in-frame clones and misses some; the assay was immunoSEQ multiplex PCR. The sample carries around 60,000 clones, about four fifths recorded once. Per germline, CDR1 SNHLY and CDR2 FYNNEI. The CDR3 length is 15 residues. The ends lost 7 bases at V and 5 bases at J; junction bases unmatched: 6. Sequenced sample: blood. The gene calls are TRBV2 and TRBJ2-1; 12 bases agree with TRBD2. This TCR was sampled from a person aged 18 to 75 in good health. The CDR3 DNA follows: TGTGCCAGCACCCCCGGACTAGCGGGGAACAATGAGCAGTTCTTC. This encodes CASTPGLAGNNEQFF. The full variable domain, completed using reference TRBV2 and TRBJ2-1, is EPEVTQTPSHQVTQMGQEVILRCVPISNHLYFYWYRQILGQKVEFLVSFYNNEISEKSEIFDDQFSVERPDGSNFTLKIRSTKLEDSAMYFCASTPGLAGNNEQFFGPGTRLTVL.